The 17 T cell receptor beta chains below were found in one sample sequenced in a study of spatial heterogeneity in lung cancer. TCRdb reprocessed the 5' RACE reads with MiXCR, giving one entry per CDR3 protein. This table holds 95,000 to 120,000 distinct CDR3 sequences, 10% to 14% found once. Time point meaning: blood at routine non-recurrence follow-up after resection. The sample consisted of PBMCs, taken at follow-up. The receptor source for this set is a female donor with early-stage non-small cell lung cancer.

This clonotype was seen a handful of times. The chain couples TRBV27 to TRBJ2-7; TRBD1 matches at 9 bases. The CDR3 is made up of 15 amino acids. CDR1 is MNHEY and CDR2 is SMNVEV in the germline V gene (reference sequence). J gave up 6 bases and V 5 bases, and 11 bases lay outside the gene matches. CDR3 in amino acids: CASSPIMGQGSEQYF. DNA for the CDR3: TGTGCCAGCAGTCCGATAATGGGACAGGGAAGCGAGCAGTACTTC.

This CDR3 is CASSQRFSNRNTIYF. DNA of the CDR3: TGCGCCAGCAGCCAGAGGTTTTCAAATAGAAACACCATATATTTT. J is TRBJ1-3 and V is TRBV4-1; no clear D gene. Germline CDR1 MGHRA, CDR2 YSYEKL. CDR3 length: 15 residues. V was trimmed by 3 bases and J by 5 bases, leaving 14 bases between them.

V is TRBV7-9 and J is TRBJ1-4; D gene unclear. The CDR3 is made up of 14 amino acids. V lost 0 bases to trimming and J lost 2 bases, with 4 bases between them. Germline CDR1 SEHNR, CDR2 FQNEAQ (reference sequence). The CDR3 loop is CASSLAATNEKLFF. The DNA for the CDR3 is TGTGCCAGCAGCTTAGCAGCCACTAATGAAAAACTGTTTTTT.

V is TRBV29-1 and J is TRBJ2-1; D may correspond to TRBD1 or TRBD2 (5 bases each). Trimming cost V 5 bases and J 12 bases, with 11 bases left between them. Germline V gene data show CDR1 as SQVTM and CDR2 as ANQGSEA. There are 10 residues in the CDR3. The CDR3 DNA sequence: TGCAGCGTTTCTCAGGGACCGCAGTTCTTC. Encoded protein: CSVSQGPQFF.

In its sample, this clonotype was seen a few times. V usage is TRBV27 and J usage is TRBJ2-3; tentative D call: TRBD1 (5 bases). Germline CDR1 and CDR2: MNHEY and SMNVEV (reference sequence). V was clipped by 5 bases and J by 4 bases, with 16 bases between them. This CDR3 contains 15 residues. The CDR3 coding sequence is TGTGCCAGCAGTCCCAGGGCAGTTCCCCCAGATACGCAGTATTTT. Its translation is CASSPRAVPPDTQYF.

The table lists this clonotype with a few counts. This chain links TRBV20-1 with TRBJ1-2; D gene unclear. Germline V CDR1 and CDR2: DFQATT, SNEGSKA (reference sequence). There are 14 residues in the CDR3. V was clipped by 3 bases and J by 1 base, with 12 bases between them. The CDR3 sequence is CSASDSSDNYGYTF. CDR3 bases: TGCAGTGCTAGTGATTCGTCTGATAACTATGGCTACACCTTC.

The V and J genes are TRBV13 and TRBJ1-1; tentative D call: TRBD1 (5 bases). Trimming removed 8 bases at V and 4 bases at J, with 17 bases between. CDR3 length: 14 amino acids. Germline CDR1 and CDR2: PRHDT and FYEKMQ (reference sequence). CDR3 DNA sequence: TGTGCCAGCCGATTAATGGGGGGAGGCACTGAAGCTTTCTTT. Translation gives CASRLMGGGTEAFF.

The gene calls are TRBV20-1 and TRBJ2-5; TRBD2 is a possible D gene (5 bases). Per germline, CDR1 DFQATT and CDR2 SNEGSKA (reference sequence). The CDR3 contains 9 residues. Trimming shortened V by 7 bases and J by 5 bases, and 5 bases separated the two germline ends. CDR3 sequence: CSGGETQYF. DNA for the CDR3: TGCAGTGGCGGGGAGACCCAGTACTTC.

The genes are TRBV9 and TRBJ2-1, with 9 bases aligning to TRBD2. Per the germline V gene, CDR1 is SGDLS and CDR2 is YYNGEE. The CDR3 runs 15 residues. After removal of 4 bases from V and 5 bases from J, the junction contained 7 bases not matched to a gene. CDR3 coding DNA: TGTGCCAGCAGCCCCCGGACTAGCGCAAACAATGAGCAGTTCTTC. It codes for CASSPRTSANNEQFF. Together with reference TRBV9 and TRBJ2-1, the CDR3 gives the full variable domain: DSGVTQTPKHLITATGQRVTLRCSPRSGDLSVYWYQQSLDQGLQFLIQYYNGEERAKGNILERFSAQQFPDLHSELNLSSLELGDSALYFCASSPRTSANNEQFFGPGTRLTVL.

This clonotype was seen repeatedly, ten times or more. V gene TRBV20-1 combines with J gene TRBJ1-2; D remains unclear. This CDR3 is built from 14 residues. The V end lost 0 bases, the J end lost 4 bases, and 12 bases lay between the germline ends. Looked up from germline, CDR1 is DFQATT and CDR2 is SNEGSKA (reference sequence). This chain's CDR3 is CSARDVGVPYGYTF. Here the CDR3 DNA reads TGCAGTGCTAGAGATGTTGGGGTGCCCTATGGCTACACCTTC.

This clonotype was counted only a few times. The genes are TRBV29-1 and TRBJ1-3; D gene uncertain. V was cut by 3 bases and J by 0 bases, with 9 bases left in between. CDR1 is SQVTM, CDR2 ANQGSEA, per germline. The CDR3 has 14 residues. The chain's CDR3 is CSVDPYTSGNTIYF. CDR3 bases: TGCAGCGTTGACCCCTACACCTCTGGAAACACCATATATTTT.

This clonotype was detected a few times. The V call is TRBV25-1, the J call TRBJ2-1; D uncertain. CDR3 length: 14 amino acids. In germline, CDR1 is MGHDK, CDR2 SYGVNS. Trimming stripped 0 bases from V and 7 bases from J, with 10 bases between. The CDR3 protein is CASSEYNILNEQFF. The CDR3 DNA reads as TGTGCCAGCAGTGAATACAATATACTAAATGAGCAGTTCTTC.

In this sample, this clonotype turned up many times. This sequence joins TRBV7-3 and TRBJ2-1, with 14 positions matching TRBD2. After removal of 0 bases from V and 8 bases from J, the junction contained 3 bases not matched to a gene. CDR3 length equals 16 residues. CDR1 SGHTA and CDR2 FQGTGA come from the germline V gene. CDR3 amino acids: CASSLTGTSGSHEQFF. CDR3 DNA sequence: TGTGCCAGCAGCTTAACCGGGACTAGCGGGAGCCATGAGCAGTTCTTC.

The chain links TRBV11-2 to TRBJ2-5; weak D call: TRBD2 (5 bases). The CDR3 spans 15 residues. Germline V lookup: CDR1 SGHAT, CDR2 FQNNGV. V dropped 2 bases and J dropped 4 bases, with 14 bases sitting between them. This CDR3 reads CASSLLPSGRETQYF. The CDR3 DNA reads TGTGCCAGCAGCTTACTTCCCAGCGGTCGAGAGACCCAGTACTTC.

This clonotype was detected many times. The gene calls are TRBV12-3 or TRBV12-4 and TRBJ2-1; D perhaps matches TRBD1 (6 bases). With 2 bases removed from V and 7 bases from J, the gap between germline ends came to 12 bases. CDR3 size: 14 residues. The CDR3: CASSLPPGVNEQFF. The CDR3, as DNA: TGTGCCAGCAGTTTACCCCCAGGGGTGAATGAGCAGTTCTTC.

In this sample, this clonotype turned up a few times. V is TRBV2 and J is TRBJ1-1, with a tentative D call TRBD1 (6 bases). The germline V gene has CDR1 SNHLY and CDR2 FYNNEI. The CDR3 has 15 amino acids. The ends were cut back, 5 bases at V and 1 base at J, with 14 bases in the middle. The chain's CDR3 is CASSLQGGTNTEAFF. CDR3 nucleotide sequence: TGTGCCAGCAGTTTACAGGGTGGTACGAACACTGAAGCTTTCTTT.

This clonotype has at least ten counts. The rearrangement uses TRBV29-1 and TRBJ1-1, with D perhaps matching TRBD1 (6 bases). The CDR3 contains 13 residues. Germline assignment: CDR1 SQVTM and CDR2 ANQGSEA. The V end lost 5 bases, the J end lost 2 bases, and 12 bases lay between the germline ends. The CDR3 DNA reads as TGCAGCGTTCATTGGGGGCTCAACACTGAAGCTTTCTTT. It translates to CSVHWGLNTEAFF.